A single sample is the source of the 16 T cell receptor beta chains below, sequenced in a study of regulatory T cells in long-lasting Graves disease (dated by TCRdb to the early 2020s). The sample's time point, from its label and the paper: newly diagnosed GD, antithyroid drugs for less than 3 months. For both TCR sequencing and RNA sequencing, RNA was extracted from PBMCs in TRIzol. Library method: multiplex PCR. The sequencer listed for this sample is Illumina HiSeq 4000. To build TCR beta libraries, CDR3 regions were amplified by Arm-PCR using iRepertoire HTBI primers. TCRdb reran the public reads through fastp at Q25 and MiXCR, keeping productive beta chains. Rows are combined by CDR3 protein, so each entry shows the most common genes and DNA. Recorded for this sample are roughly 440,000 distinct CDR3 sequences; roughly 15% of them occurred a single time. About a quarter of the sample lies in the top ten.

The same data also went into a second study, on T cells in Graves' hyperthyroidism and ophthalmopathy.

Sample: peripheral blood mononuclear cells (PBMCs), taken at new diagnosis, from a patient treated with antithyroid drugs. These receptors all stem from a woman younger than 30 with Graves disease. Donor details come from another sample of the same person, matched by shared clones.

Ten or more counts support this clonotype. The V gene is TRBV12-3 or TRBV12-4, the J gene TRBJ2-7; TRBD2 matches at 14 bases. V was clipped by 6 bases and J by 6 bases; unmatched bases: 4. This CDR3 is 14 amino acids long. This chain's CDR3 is CASSLTSGRAEQYF. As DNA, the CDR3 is TGTGCCAGCAGCCTGACTAGCGGGAGGGCCGAGCAGTACTTC.

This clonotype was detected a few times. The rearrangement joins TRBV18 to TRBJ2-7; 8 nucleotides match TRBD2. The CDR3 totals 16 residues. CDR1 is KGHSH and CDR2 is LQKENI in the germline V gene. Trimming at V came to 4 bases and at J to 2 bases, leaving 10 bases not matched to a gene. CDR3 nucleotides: TGTGCCAGCTCACAGGCGGGGGGCCGCAGCACCTACGAGCAGTACTTC. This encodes CASSQAGGRSTYEQYF.

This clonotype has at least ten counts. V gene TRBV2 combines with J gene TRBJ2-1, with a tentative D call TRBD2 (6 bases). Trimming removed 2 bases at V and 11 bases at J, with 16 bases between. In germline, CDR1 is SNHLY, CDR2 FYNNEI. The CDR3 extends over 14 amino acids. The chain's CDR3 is CASSERLAPIKQFF. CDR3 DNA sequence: TGTGCCAGCAGTGAACGGCTAGCGCCAATAAAGCAGTTCTTC.

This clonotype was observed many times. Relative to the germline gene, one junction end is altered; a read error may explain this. CDR3 residues: CASRLGRGRASDSYEQYF. The DNA of the CDR3 is TGTGCCAGCAGATTAGGTCGCGGGAGGGCCTCGGACTCCTACGAGCAGTACTTC. The genes are TRBV7-8 and TRBJ2-7; 9 nucleotides line up with TRBD2. Germline V gene lookup returns CDR1 SGHVS and CDR2 FQNEAQ. CDR3 length equals 18 residues.

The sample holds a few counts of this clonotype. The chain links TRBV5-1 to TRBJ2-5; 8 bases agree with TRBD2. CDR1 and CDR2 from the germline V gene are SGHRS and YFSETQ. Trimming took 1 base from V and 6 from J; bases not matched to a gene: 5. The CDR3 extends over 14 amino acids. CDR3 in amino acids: CASSLSGGPKTQYF. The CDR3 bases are TGCGCCAGCAGCTTGTCGGGAGGGCCTAAGACCCAGTACTTC.

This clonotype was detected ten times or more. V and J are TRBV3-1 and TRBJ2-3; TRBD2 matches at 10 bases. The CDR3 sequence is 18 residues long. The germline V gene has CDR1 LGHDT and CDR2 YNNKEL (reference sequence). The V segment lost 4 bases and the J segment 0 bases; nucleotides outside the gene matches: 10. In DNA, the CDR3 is TGTGCCAGCAGCCCTACTAGCCTGACTAGCGGGAGCACAGATACGCAGTATTTT. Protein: CASSPTSLTSGSTDTQYF.

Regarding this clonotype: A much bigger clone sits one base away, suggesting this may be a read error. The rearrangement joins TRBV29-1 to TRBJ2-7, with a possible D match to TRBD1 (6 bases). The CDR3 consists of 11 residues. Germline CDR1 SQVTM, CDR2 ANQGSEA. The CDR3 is CGAEQGYEQYF. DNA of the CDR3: TGCGGCGCCGAACAGGGCTACGAGCAGTACTTC.

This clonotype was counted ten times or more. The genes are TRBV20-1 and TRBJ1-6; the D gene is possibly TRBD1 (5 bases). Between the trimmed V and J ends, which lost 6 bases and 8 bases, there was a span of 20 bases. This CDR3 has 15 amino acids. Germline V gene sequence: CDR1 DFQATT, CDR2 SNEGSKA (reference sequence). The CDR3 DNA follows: TGCAGTGCAAGCCAAGGGGCGGGAGAATATTCACCCCTCCACTTT. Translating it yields CSASQGAGEYSPLHF.

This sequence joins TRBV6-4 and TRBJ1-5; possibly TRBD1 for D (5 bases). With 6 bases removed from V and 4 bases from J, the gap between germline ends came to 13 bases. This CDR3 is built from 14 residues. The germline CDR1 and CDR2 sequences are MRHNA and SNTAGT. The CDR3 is CASSPAGSNQPQHF. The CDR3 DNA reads TGTGCCAGCAGCCCGGCAGGGTCTAATCAGCCCCAGCATTTT.

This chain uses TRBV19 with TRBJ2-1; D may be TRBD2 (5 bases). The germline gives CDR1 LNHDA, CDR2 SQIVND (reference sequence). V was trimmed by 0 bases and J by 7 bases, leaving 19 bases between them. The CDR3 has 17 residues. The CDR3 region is CASSIDSRDYRGNEQFF. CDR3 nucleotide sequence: TGTGCCAGTAGTATAGACTCACGGGATTACCGAGGGAATGAGCAGTTCTTC.

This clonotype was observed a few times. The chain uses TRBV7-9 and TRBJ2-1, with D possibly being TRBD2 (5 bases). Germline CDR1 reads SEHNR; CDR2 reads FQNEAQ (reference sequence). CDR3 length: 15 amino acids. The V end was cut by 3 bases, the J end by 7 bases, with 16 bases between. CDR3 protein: CASSFRSGHRNEQFF. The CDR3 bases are TGTGCCAGCAGCTTTAGGAGCGGCCATCGGAATGAGCAGTTCTTC.

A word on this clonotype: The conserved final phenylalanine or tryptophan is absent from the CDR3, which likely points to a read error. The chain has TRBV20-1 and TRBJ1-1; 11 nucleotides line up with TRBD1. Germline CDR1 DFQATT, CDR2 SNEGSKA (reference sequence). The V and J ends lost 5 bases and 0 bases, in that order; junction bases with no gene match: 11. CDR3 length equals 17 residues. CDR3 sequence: CSALHGDRGTLNTEAFS. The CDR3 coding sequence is TGCAGTGCTCTTCACGGGGACAGGGGGACCTTGAACACTGAAGCTTTCTCT.

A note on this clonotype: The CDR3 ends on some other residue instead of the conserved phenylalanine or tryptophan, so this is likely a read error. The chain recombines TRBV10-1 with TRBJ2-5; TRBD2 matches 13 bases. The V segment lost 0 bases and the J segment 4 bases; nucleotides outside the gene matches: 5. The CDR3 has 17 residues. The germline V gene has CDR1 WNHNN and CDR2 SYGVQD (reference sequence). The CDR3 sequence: CASSESAGLAGRETQYL. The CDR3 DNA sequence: TGCGCCAGCAGTGAGTCCGCGGGACTAGCGGGACGAGAGACCCAGTACCTC.

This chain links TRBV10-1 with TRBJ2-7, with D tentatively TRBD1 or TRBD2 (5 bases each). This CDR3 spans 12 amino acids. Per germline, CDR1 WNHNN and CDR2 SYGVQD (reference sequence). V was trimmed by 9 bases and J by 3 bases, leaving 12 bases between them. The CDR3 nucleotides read TGCGCCAGAGGGACGGAGATCTACGAGCAGTACTTC. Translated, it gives CARGTEIYEQYF.

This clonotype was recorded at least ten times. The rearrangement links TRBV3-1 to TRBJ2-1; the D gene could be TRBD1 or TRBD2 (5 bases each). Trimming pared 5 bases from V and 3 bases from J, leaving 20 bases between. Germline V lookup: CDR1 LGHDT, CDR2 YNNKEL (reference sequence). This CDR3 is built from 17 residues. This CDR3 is CASSTTSGTMGYNEQFF. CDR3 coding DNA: TGTGCCAGCAGCACGACTTCCGGGACCATGGGCTACAATGAGCAGTTCTTC.

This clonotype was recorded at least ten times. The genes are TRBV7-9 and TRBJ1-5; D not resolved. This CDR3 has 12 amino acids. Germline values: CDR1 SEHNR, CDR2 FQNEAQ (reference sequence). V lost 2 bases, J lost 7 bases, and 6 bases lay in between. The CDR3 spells CASSLNAQPQHF. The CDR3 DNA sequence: TGTGCCAGCAGCTTAAATGCGCAGCCCCAGCATTTT.